These 17 T cell receptor beta chains were sequenced from one sample in a study of OX40 agonist ivuxolimab in advanced cancers. TCRdb keeps only in-frame clones here, not all; method: immunoSEQ multiplex PCR. The profile shows under 15,000 clones, about 81% of them singletons. The sequencing here drew on CD4+ or CD8+ T cells sorted from blood, taken in a trial of the OX40 agonist ivuxolimab. These receptors originate from an adult with an advanced solid tumor such as melanoma, head and neck, liver or kidney cancer.

In its sample, this clone was seen a few times. The chain uses TRBV11-3 and TRBJ2-2, with unresolved D. Trimming shortened V by 3 bases and J by 7 bases, and 6 bases separated the two germline ends. The CDR3 totals 12 residues. Germline V gene data show CDR1 as SGHNT and CDR2 as YENEEA. Here the CDR3 reads CASSFRGGELFF. CDR3 sequence (DNA): TGTGCCAGCAGCTTTCGTGGCGGGGAGCTGTTTTTT.

V and J are TRBV6-6 and TRBJ2-5; D possibly corresponds to TRBD2 (6 bases). The CDR3 runs 13 residues. The V and J ends lost 7 bases and 4 bases respectively, with 13 bases between them. Germline V lookup: CDR1 MNHNY, CDR2 SVGAGI (reference sequence). CDR3 coding DNA: TGTGCCAGCACCCCGGGAGTCCCAGAGACCCAGTACTTC. Protein product: CASTPGVPETQYF.

V gene TRBV7-9 combines with J gene TRBJ1-1; D uncertain. V lost 0 bases and J lost 1, with 15 bases in between. Germline values: CDR1 SEHNR, CDR2 FQNEAQ (reference sequence). CDR3 length equals 17 residues. The CDR3 sequence is CASSLALFGWANTEAFF. The CDR3 nucleotides read TGTGCCAGCAGCTTAGCCCTTTTCGGGTGGGCGAACACTGAAGCTTTCTTT. Drawing the rest from reference TRBV7-9 and TRBJ1-1, the complete variable domain is DTGVSQNPRHKITKRGQNVTFRCDPISEHNRLYWYRQTLGQGPEFLTYFQNEAQLEKSRLLSDRFSAERPKGSFSTLEIQRTEQGDSAMYLCASSLALFGWANTEAFFGQGTRLTVV.

Comments on this clone: Different DNA sequences within this sample yield the same CDR3. CDR3: CASSQDRGYEQYF. CDR3 bases: TGCGCCAGCAGCCAAGATCGGGGCTACGAGCAGTACTTC. The J gene is TRBJ2-7, the V gene TRBV4-3; D perhaps matches TRBD2 (5 bases). The CDR3 is made up of 13 amino acids. The V and J ends lost 0 bases and 3 bases respectively, with 6 bases between them. The germline CDR1 and CDR2 sequences are LGHNA and YSLEER.

The rearrangement uses TRBV2 and TRBJ1-2; tentative D call: TRBD1 (5 bases). Looked up from germline, CDR1 is SNHLY and CDR2 is FYNNEI. The germline V and J ends were trimmed by 7 bases and 1 base, with 13 bases remaining between them. This CDR3 contains 14 residues. Here the CDR3 DNA reads TGTGCCAGCATGTCAGGGAGGGATAACTATGGCTACACCTTC. This sequence encodes CASMSGRDNYGYTF. Full variable domain (missing parts from reference TRBV2 and TRBJ1-2): EPEVTQTPSHQVTQMGQEVILRCVPISNHLYFYWYRQILGQKVEFLVSFYNNEISEKSEIFDDQFSVERPDGSNFTLKIRSTKLEDSAMYFCASMSGRDNYGYTFGSGTRLTVV.

This clone has a single count. This sequence joins TRBV29-1 and TRBJ2-7; tentative D call: TRBD1 (6 bases). CDR1 is SQVTM and CDR2 is ANQGSEA in the germline V gene. This CDR3 is 17 amino acids long. Trimming removed 3 bases at V and 0 bases at J, with 21 bases between. DNA for the CDR3: TGCAGCGTTGATGGTTTTGGGGACACCAAAGACTCCTACGAGCAGTACTTC. Translating it yields CSVDGFGDTKDSYEQYF.

This clone is deemed medium-sized. The chain couples TRBV4-2 to TRBJ1-5, with D perhaps TRBD1 (5 bases). Trimming pared 0 bases from V and 5 bases from J, leaving 14 bases between. CDR1 and CDR2 from the germline V gene are LGHNA and YNFKEQ. The CDR3 consists of 16 residues. In DNA, the CDR3 is TGTGCCAGCAGCCAAGAACAAGGAGAAGGGGATCAGCCCCAGCATTTT. It specifies CASSQEQGEGDQPQHF.

This clone ranks as medium-sized. The gene calls are TRBV7-9 and TRBJ2-7; no definite D call. Germline V gives CDR1 SEHNR, CDR2 FQNEAQ (reference sequence). CDR3 size: 13 residues. Trimming shortened V by 5 bases and J by 1 base, and 9 bases separated the two germline ends. CDR3 protein: CASSHSVSYEQYF. DNA for the CDR3: TGTGCCAGCAGCCACTCCGTTTCCTACGAGCAGTACTTC.

The rearrangement uses TRBV6-6 and TRBJ2-1; no clear D. Trimming shortened V by 5 bases and J by 8 bases, and 13 bases separated the two germline ends. Germline V gene lookup returns CDR1 MNHNY and CDR2 SVGAGI (reference sequence). CDR3 length: 13 residues. CDR3 bases: TGTGCCAGCAGTCCGAAAGGGCACGATGAGCAGTTCTTC. Protein product: CASSPKGHDEQFF.

This clone appeared once. This chain joins TRBV2 and TRBJ1-5; D is possibly TRBD1 (6 bases). CDR1 and CDR2 from the germline V gene are SNHLY and FYNNEI. The CDR3 totals 16 residues. V dropped 0 bases and J dropped 7 bases, with 16 bases sitting between them. CDR3 sequence: CASSEALGGARQPQHF. As DNA, the CDR3 is TGTGCCAGCAGTGAAGCGCTGGGGGGGGCGAGGCAGCCCCAGCATTTT.

The rearrangement uses TRBV28 and TRBJ1-3; D might be TRBD1 (5 bases). Germline V gives CDR1 MDHEN, CDR2 SYDVKM. Trimming left V 4 bases short and J 6 bases short, with 16 bases between. The CDR3 extends over 15 amino acids. CDR3 protein: CASSYPGASPNTIYF. The DNA of the CDR3 is TGTGCCAGCAGTTACCCTGGGGCTTCTCCAAACACCATATATTTT.

Concerning this clone: A read error may account for a junction end that differs from germline. The same CDR3 also results from other DNA sequences found in this sample. The gene calls are TRBV7-2 and TRBJ2-1; 7 bases are a match to TRBD2. In germline, CDR1 is SGHTA, CDR2 FQGNSA. CDR3 size: 14 residues. The chain's CDR3 is CASSFGGGYNEQFF. The CDR3 coding sequence is TGTGCCAGCAGCTTCGGGGGAGGGTACAACGAGCAGTTCTTC.

The chain uses TRBV2 and TRBJ1-5, with D possibly being TRBD1 (6 bases). CDR1 and CDR2 from the germline V gene are SNHLY and FYNNEI. With 6 bases removed from V and 5 bases from J, the gap between germline ends came to 20 bases. The CDR3 length is 16 residues. The CDR3 DNA follows: TGTGCCAGCAGAGACAAGGACCGGGGGCCCCATCAGCCCCAGCATTTT. It is translated as CASRDKDRGPHQPQHF.

The rearrangement joins TRBV13 to TRBJ2-7, with D maybe TRBD2 (5 bases). Germline CDR1 PRHDT, CDR2 FYEKMQ (reference sequence). The CDR3 runs to 16 residues. V was pared by 4 bases and J by 4 bases, with 20 bases between. CDR3: CASSSAGRGIVYEQYF. The CDR3 DNA sequence: TGTGCCAGCAGCTCCGCTGGTCGGGGAATTGTTTACGAGCAGTACTTC.

The gene calls are TRBV6-6 and TRBJ2-5; either TRBD1 or TRBD2 may fit D (5 bases each). Germline V gene sequence: CDR1 MNHNY, CDR2 SVGAGI (reference sequence). CDR3 length: 13 amino acids. V lost 7 bases to trimming and J lost 4 bases, with 13 bases between them. CDR3 loop: CASIKGTGETQYF. The CDR3 nucleotides read TGTGCCAGCATTAAGGGGACGGGAGAGACCCAGTACTTC.

This clone was counted a single time. V and J are TRBV15 and TRBJ2-7; a possible D gene is TRBD2 (5 bases). The V and J ends lost 6 bases and 6 bases respectively, with 18 bases between them. The CDR3 loop spans 14 amino acids. CDR1 is LNHNV, CDR2 YYDKDF, per germline (reference sequence). The CDR3, as DNA: TGTGCCACCAGGGACTCAGGCGGGCCAGGCGAGCAGTACTTC. Its protein product is CATRDSGGPGEQYF.

The rearrangement joins TRBV30 to TRBJ1-3; D is possibly TRBD1 (5 bases). The ends were cut back, 5 bases at V and 3 bases at J, with 8 bases in the middle. The CDR3 extends over 12 amino acids. Germline CDR1 reads GTSNPN; CDR2 reads SVGIG (reference sequence). Here the CDR3 reads CAWGTFGNTIYF. The CDR3 coding sequence is TGTGCCTGGGGGACTTTTGGAAACACCATATATTTT.